This T cell receptor (beta chain) came from a study of CD4 T cells in relation to SARS-CoV-2 and coronaviruses. About this clone itself: The antigen is not known.

Before the COVID-19 pandemic, during about 2011-2019, CD4+ T cells were taken from unexposed donors. CD4+ T cells were isolated from the cells after about nine days of culture. The J segment lost 4 bases and the V segment lost 4 bases, leaving 5 bases of the junction unmatched. Germline V gene lookup returns CDR1 MGHRA and CDR2 YSYEKL. The CDR3 length is 14 residues. TCRdb's table, derived via immunoSEQ multiplex PCR, lists solely in-frame clones and lacks some. The sample lists approximately 17,000 clones; around 76% were seen once. The TCR comes from a human donor in good health. The specimen was CD4+ T cells from PBMCs, cultured in vitro. The V gene is TRBV4-1, the J gene TRBJ1-1, with TRBD1 identical over 8 bases. The CDR3 bases are TGCGCCAGCAGCCTTTATACAGGGGGCACTGAAGCTTTCTTT. The encoded protein is CASSLYTGGTEAFF.